These 2 T cell receptor beta chains came from one sample sequenced in a study of shared T cell receptors in the human thymus. Generated by immunoSEQ multiplex PCR, the TCRdb table keeps only in-frame clones and is missing some. The sample records more than 300,000 clones, over 90% being singletons. Source material: thymocytes. These receptors all come from a human donor.

This clone was counted once. CDR3 nucleotides: TGTGCCAGTAGACCGACAGGGCGAAATACCCTTAATGAAAAACTGTTTTTT. It encodes CASRPTGRNTLNEKLFF. The chain uses TRBV19 and TRBJ1-4, with 7 bases that match TRBD1. V shed 6 bases, J shed 4 bases, and the junction held 14 bases outside the gene matches. The CDR3 consists of 17 residues. CDR1 LNHDA and CDR2 SQIVND come from the germline V gene (reference sequence).

The chain links TRBV10-1 to TRBJ2-7; D remains unclear. CDR3 length: 15 residues. V lost 8 bases to trimming and J lost 2 bases, with 19 bases between them. The germline V gene encodes CDR1 WNHNN and CDR2 SYGVQD (reference sequence). CDR3 sequence: CASARRRNRTYEQYF. CDR3 nucleotides: TGCGCCAGCGCACGCCGCCGGAACAGAACCTACGAGCAGTACTTC.